Below are 30 T cell receptor beta chains sequenced from a single sample in a study of T cell changes during pregnancy in multiple sclerosis. Method: immunoSEQ multiplex PCR; TCRdb's copy keeps in-frame clones and lacks some. Found here are approximately 27,000 clones, more than 80% of them singletons; the top ten hold roughly 0.74%. Here the sequenced sample was CD4+ T cells from peripheral blood mononuclear cells, taken in the first trimester of pregnancy. These receptors were obtained from a female donor with multiple sclerosis, enrolled in a pregnancy study.

The rearrangement links TRBV5-1 to TRBJ2-3; 7 nucleotides align to TRBD1. CDR3 length: 15 residues. V shed 2 bases and J 1 base; nucleotides not matched to a gene: 4. The germline gives CDR1 SGHRS, CDR2 YFSETQ. As DNA, the CDR3 is TGCGCCAGCAGCTTAACAGGGGCTGGCACAGATACGCAGTATTTT. Amino acids: CASSLTGAGTDTQYF.

The rearrangement joins TRBV4-3 to TRBJ1-2; D is perhaps TRBD1 (5 bases). The V end was cut by 0 bases, the J end by 8 bases, with 10 bases between. The CDR3 spans 13 residues. The germline V gene encodes CDR1 LGHNA and CDR2 YSLEER. The CDR3 coding sequence is TGCGCCAGCAGCCAAGAGCCAGGGTTGGGCTACACCTTC. Its translation: CASSQEPGLGYTF.

The chain couples TRBV7-8 to TRBJ1-5; tentatively, D is TRBD1 (6 bases). Germline CDR1 SGHVS, CDR2 FQNEAQ. The CDR3 covers 16 residues. Trimming pared 5 bases from V and 3 bases from J, leaving 17 bases between. Here the CDR3 DNA reads TGTGCCAGCAGCCCAACTGAGGGGGTCCCCAATCAGCCCCAGCATTTT. Amino acids: CASSPTEGVPNQPQHF. The full variable domain, with the rest looked up from reference TRBV7-8 and TRBJ1-5, is GAGVSQSPRYKVAKRGQDVALRCDPISGHVSLFWYQQALGQGPEFLTYFQNEAQLDKSGLPSDRFFAERPEGSVSTLKIQRTQQEDSAVYLCASSPTEGVPNQPQHFGDGTRLSIL.

The V gene is TRBV7-9, the J gene TRBJ1-3, with 12 bases identical to TRBD1. Germline V gene lookup returns CDR1 SEHNR and CDR2 FQNEAQ (reference sequence). This CDR3 comprises 18 residues. With 3 bases clipped from V and 2 bases from J, the junction kept 8 bases outside the gene matches. The CDR3 nucleotides read TGTGCCAGCAGCTTCCTGGGGGGGACAGGGGGCACTGGAAACACCATATATTTT. This gives the protein CASSFLGGTGGTGNTIYF.

This chain connects TRBV4-1 to TRBJ2-3; D unresolved. In germline, CDR1 is MGHRA, CDR2 YSYEKL. Between the trimmed V and J ends, which lost 0 bases and 5 bases, there was a span of 6 bases. The CDR3 length is 13 residues. CDR3 bases: TGCGCCAGCAGCCAAGATCCGGGAGATACGCAGTATTTT. Translation: CASSQDPGDTQYF.

This clone was observed a handful of times. The V and J genes are TRBV4-1 and TRBJ2-7; 9 bases are shared with TRBD2. With 4 bases clipped from V and 4 bases from J, the junction kept 11 bases outside the gene matches. Germline V gene sequence: CDR1 MGHRA, CDR2 YSYEKL. The length of the CDR3 is 16 residues. The chain's CDR3 is CASSPRGAGGGYEQYF. CDR3 coding DNA: TGCGCCAGCAGCCCCAGAGGAGCGGGGGGCGGTTACGAGCAGTACTTC.

J is TRBJ2-7 and V is TRBV7-2; the D is unclear. The V gene's germline CDR1 is SGHTA and CDR2 FQGNSA. The CDR3 consists of 12 residues. The V end lost 5 bases, the J end lost 0 bases, and 5 bases lay between the germline ends. CDR3 residues: CASSINSYEQYF. In nucleotides, the CDR3 is TGTGCCAGCAGCATTAACTCCTACGAGCAGTACTTC.

The rearrangement links TRBV28 to TRBJ1-3; no clear D gene. The V end was cut by 5 bases, the J end by 4 bases, with 9 bases between. This CDR3 is 13 amino acids long. Germline V lookup: CDR1 MDHEN, CDR2 SYDVKM. CDR3 nucleotides: TGTGCCAGCAGTCTACTACACGGAAACACCATATATTTT. Translation gives CASSLLHGNTIYF.

This chain connects TRBV5-5 to TRBJ2-5; 8 bases line up with TRBD2. J gave up 4 bases and V 3 bases, and 14 bases lay outside the gene matches. Germline V gene sequence: CDR1 SGHKS, CDR2 YYEKEE (reference sequence). The CDR3 sequence is 17 residues long. The CDR3 here is CASSSIKLRGGGETQYF. CDR3 nucleotide sequence: TGTGCCAGCAGCTCGATTAAATTACGGGGGGGCGGAGAGACCCAGTACTTC. The whole variable domain, filled in from reference TRBV5-5 and TRBJ2-5, reads DAGVTQSPTHLIKTRGQQVTLRCSPISGHKSVSWYQQVLGQGPQFIFQYYEKEERGRGNFPDRFSARQFPNYSSELNVNALLLGDSALYLCASSSIKLRGGGETQYFGPGTRLLVL.

The rearrangement uses TRBV7-9 and TRBJ1-6, with a weak D call TRBD1 (5 bases). Between the trimmed V and J ends, which lost 2 bases and 11 bases, there was a span of 7 bases. Per the germline V gene, CDR1 is SEHNR and CDR2 is FQNEAQ (reference sequence). The CDR3 has 12 residues. The CDR3 reads CASSLKGTPLHF. CDR3 coding DNA: TGTGCCAGCAGCTTAAAGGGGACACCCCTCCACTTT.

The CDR3 bases are TGCAGCGTTGAGGAGCTAGCGAACACTGAAGCTTTCTTT. It specifies CSVEELANTEAFF. V gene TRBV29-1 combines with J gene TRBJ1-1; D call uncertain. Per germline, CDR1 SQVTM and CDR2 ANQGSEA. The CDR3 consists of 13 residues. Trimming took 3 bases from V and 1 from J, leaving 9 bases between them. The full variable domain, rest sourced from reference TRBV29-1 and TRBJ1-1, is SAVISQKPSRDICQRGTSLTIQCQVDSQVTMMFWYRQQPGQSLTLIATANQGSEATYESGFVIDKFPISRPNLTFSTLTVSNMSPEDSSIYLCSVEELANTEAFFGQGTRLTVV.

The chain is built from TRBV10-1 and TRBJ1-3, with D hard to call. Germline-derived CDR1 and CDR2 are WNHNN and SYGVQD (reference sequence). The CDR3 is 16 amino acids. V dropped 3 bases and J dropped 0 bases, with 12 bases sitting between them. The CDR3 bases are TGCGCCAGCAGTGATTCCCCGGACTACTCTGGAAACACCATATATTTT. As protein: CASSDSPDYSGNTIYF.

This chain joins TRBV2 and TRBJ1-1; 9 nucleotides line up with TRBD1. Trimming at V came to 6 bases and at J to 5 bases, leaving 7 bases not matched to a gene. The CDR3 is 14 residues long. Per the germline V gene, CDR1 is SNHLY and CDR2 is FYNNEI. CDR3 nucleotide sequence: TGTGCCAGCAGACTACAGGGGGCTGGGACTGAAGCTTTCTTT. It is translated as CASRLQGAGTEAFF.

The V gene is TRBV30, the J gene TRBJ1-4; D ambiguous. The length of the CDR3 is 13 residues. In germline, CDR1 is GTSNPN, CDR2 SVGIG (reference sequence). Trimming pared 4 bases from V and 7 bases from J, leaving 13 bases between. The CDR3 spells CAWTKNSGEKLFF. The CDR3 DNA sequence: TGTGCCTGGACCAAGAATTCGGGTGAAAAACTGTTTTTT. The full variable domain, with the rest looked up from reference TRBV30 and TRBJ1-4, is SQTIHQWPATLVQPVGSPLSLECTVEGTSNPNLYWYRQAAGRGLQLLFYSVGIGQISSEVPQNLSASRPQDRQFILSSKKLLLSDSGFYLCAWTKNSGEKLFFGSGTQLSVL.

The V and J genes are TRBV7-2 and TRBJ2-2; weak D call: TRBD1 (6 bases). This CDR3 spans 14 amino acids. Germline-derived CDR1 and CDR2 are SGHTA and FQGNSA. Trimming removed 1 base at V and 7 bases at J, with 10 bases between. The DNA for the CDR3 is TGTGCCAGCAGCTTAGGCAGGGGCGGCGGGGAGCTGTTTTTT. Protein: CASSLGRGGGELFF.

The V and J genes are TRBV5-4 and TRBJ1-6; D possibly corresponds to TRBD1 (6 bases). The CDR3 runs 13 residues. Per germline, CDR1 SGHNT and CDR2 YYREEE (reference sequence). Trimming removed 4 bases from V and 9 bases from J, with 11 bases in between. As DNA, the CDR3 is TGTGCCAGCAGCACACTGACAGGTTCACCCCTCCACTTT. Amino acids: CASSTLTGSPLHF.

CDR3 protein: CASISMPPDTQYF. In DNA, the CDR3 is TGTGCCAGCATAAGCATGCCCCCAGATACGCAGTATTTT. The J gene is TRBJ2-3, the V gene TRBV28; D unresolved. Between the trimmed V and J ends, which lost 7 bases and 4 bases, there was a span of 12 bases. The germline V gene encodes CDR1 MDHEN and CDR2 SYDVKM. The CDR3 loop spans 13 amino acids. Full variable domain (remainder filled in from reference TRBV28 and TRBJ2-3): DVKVTQSSRYLVKRTGEKVFLECVQDMDHENMFWYRQDPGLGLRLIYFSYDVKMKEKGDIPEGYSVSREKKERFSLILESASTNQTSMYLCASISMPPDTQYFGPGTRLTVL.

The chain carries TRBV5-4 and TRBJ2-7, with TRBD1 as a possible D gene (7 bases). V was trimmed by 4 bases and J by 6 bases, leaving 14 bases between them. The CDR3 is 13 residues long. Germline values: CDR1 SGHNT, CDR2 YYREEE (reference sequence). The CDR3 region has the DNA TGTGCCAGCAGCGCGGGACAGTCCGGCGAGCAGTACTTC. Protein: CASSAGQSGEQYF. Variable domain in full (rest from reference TRBV5-4 and TRBJ2-7): ETGVTQSPTHLIKTRGQQVTLRCSSQSGHNTVSWYQQALGQGPQFIFQYYREEENGRGNFPPRFSGLQFPNYSSELNVNALELDDSALYLCASSAGQSGEQYFGPGTRLTVT.

This sequence joins TRBV7-2 and TRBJ1-2, with D hard to call. In germline, CDR1 is SGHTA, CDR2 FQGNSA. V was clipped by 5 bases and J by 6 bases, with 16 bases between them. The CDR3 sequence is 14 residues long. DNA of the CDR3: TGTGCCAGCAGCGTTCGCGGGCTTTCCCATGGCTACACCTTC. It is translated as CASSVRGLSHGYTF.

The gene calls are TRBV19 and TRBJ2-5; TRBD1 agrees at 10 bases. The CDR3 sequence is 15 residues long. The J segment lost 4 bases and the V segment lost 5 bases, leaving 7 bases of the junction unmatched. Germline-derived CDR1 and CDR2 are LNHDA and SQIVND (reference sequence). The CDR3 nucleotides read TGTGCCAGTAGTGGGGAGACAGGGGGCGGAGAGACCCAGTACTTC. It translates to CASSGETGGGETQYF.

V and J are TRBV12-2 and TRBJ1-1; the table gives TRBD1 as D, unverified against the DNA. TRBV12-2 is recorded as a pseudogene. The CDR3 spans 17 residues. The CDR3 protein is CASRLALRQGLNTEAFF. As DNA, the CDR3 is TGTGCAAGTCGCTTAGCCCTCAGACAGGGCCTGAACACTGAAGCTTTCTTT.

The J gene is TRBJ2-4, the V gene TRBV19; possible D gene TRBD1, 6 bases. V gave up 10 bases and J gave up 2 bases, with 12 bases separating them. Germline lookup yields CDR1 LNHDA and CDR2 SQIVND (reference sequence). This CDR3 has 13 residues. The CDR3 here is CATSGTPKNIQYF. The CDR3 bases are TGTGCCACCTCCGGGACACCCAAAAACATTCAGTACTTC.

This clone was observed a single time. This sequence joins TRBV6-1 and TRBJ2-1; weak D call: TRBD2 (5 bases). This CDR3 is built from 10 residues. Trimming removed 8 bases from V and 10 bases from J, with 9 bases in between. Germline lookup yields CDR1 MNHNS and CDR2 SASEGT. The CDR3 coding sequence is TGTGCCAGCCGGACGGGGGAGCAGTTCTTC. Amino acid sequence: CASRTGEQFF.

V usage is TRBV6-5 and J usage is TRBJ1-2; the match to TRBD1 covers 8 bases. The CDR3 sequence is 15 residues long. Per the germline V gene, CDR1 is MNHEY and CDR2 is SVGAGI. J lost 1 base, V lost 6 bases, and 7 bases had no gene match. The CDR3 protein is CASRVTGDYNYGYTF. The CDR3 DNA follows: TGTGCCAGCAGGGTGACAGGGGATTATAACTATGGCTACACCTTC.

This sequence joins TRBV12-1 and TRBJ1-2; the table's D call, TRBD1, has no DNA check behind it. TRBV12-1 is a pseudogene. The CDR3 length is 13 residues. This chain's CDR3 is CASSLQGVYGYTF. The DNA of the CDR3 is TGTGCCAGCAGCCTACAGGGGGTTTATGGCTACACCTTC.

The chain recombines TRBV5-6 with TRBJ2-1, with 11 bases identical to TRBD2. The trim removed 4 bases at V and 4 bases at J, leaving 7 bases unmatched. This CDR3 region has 16 residues. Germline V gene data show CDR1 as SGHDT and CDR2 as YYEEEE. The CDR3 DNA reads TGTGCCAGCAGCGGCCGGGGACTAGCGGAGTACAATGAGCAGTTCTTC. Protein product: CASSGRGLAEYNEQFF.

The chain recombines TRBV28 with TRBJ2-3; TRBD2 is a possible D gene (5 bases). V lost 2 bases to trimming and J lost 1 base, with 16 bases between them. Germline lookup yields CDR1 MDHEN and CDR2 SYDVKM. The CDR3 totals 17 residues. The CDR3 loop reads CASSLAGLAAGTDTQYF. CDR3 bases: TGTGCCAGCAGTTTAGCCGGGCTAGCAGCTGGCACAGATACGCAGTATTTT.

The chain is built from TRBV5-1 and TRBJ2-3; D is perhaps TRBD1 (8 bases). Germline-derived CDR1 and CDR2 are SGHRS and YFSETQ. Trimming left V 1 base short and J 1 base short, with 13 bases between. This CDR3 comprises 16 residues. CDR3 bases: TGCGCCAGCAGCTTGTACACAGGGGGGGGCACAGATACGCAGTATTTT. Translated, it gives CASSLYTGGGTDTQYF.

J is TRBJ2-7 and V is TRBV5-1, with D perhaps matching TRBD2 (5 bases). The V end was cut by 7 bases, the J end by 3 bases, with 20 bases between. Germline lookup yields CDR1 SGHRS and CDR2 YFSETQ. This CDR3 region has 15 residues. CDR3 nucleotides: TGCGCCAGCTCTCCGACTGGACTGAAAAGCTACGAGCAGTACTTC. This encodes CASSPTGLKSYEQYF.

The chain couples TRBV5-1 to TRBJ1-2; 7 bases fit TRBD1. The V and J ends lost 4 bases and 4 bases, in that order; junction bases with no gene match: 10. This CDR3 spans 15 amino acids. CDR1 is SGHRS, CDR2 YFSETQ, per germline. This chain's CDR3 is CASSELQGSVYGYTF. CDR3 DNA sequence: TGCGCCAGCAGCGAGTTACAGGGGAGCGTCTATGGCTACACCTTC.